This is a list of T cell receptor beta chains from one sample in a study of molecular identifiers for immune sequencing clone quantification. From the PCR reads, TCRdb called clonotypes with MiXCR, one entry per CDR3 protein. The table records 9,500 to 10,000 distinct CDR3 sequences, roughly 21% of them present only once. The sequencing input was naive CD8+ T cells from blood, with Jurkat cell RNA spiked in. These receptors all stem from a human donor in good health. Some libraries in this study had Jurkat cell RNA spiked in. Both conserved end residues are part of each CDR3. A D gene is named only where the DNA matches it firmly. The size of a clone is reported for some rows only, either as once, few or many, or as a class for expanded clones.

clone size	J gene	D gene	V gene	CDR3 protein	CDR3 DNA
medium-sized	TRBJ1-5	-	TRBV7-6	CASSEGHAYSNQPQHF	TGTGCCAGCAGCGAGGGACACGCTTATAGCAATCAGCCCCAGCATTTT
medium-sized	TRBJ2-3	TRBD2	TRBV5-1	CASSPGLAGAQRTDTQYF	TGCGCCAGCAGCCCCGGACTAGCGGGGGCCCAGAGGACAGATACGCAGTATTTT
medium-sized	TRBJ2-3	-	TRBV3-1	CASSQDSGFWSDTQYF	TGTGCCAGCAGCCAGGATAGCGGTTTTTGGTCAGATACGCAGTATTTT
medium-sized	TRBJ2-3	TRBD2	TRBV27	CASSLETSGTSTDTQYF	TGTGCCAGCAGTTTAGAGACTAGCGGGACTAGCACAGATACGCAGTATTTT
-	TRBJ2-1	-	TRBV6-2/TRBV6-3	CASSSDSKQFF	TGTGCCAGCAGTTCGGACAGCAAGCAGTTCTTC
many	TRBJ1-1	TRBD1	TRBV29-1	CSASDRGTEAFF	TGCAGCGCATCGGACAGGGGAACTGAAGCTTTCTTT
medium-sized	TRBJ2-3	TRBD2	TRBV7-8	CASSSHWDYRTDTQYF	TGTGCCAGCAGCTCCCACTGGGACTACCGAACAGATACGCAGTATTTT
many	TRBJ1-6	-	TRBV20-1	CSARPAQSSYNSPLHF	TGCAGTGCCCGCCCCGCCCAAAGCTCCTATAATTCACCCCTCCACTTT
many	TRBJ1-1	-	TRBV7-9	CASSLEGSEAFF	TGTGCCAGCAGCTTAGAGGGGTCAGAAGCTTTCTTT
medium-sized	TRBJ2-2	-	TRBV6-5	CASSYGHNTGELFF	TGTGCCAGCAGTTACGGCCATAACACCGGGGAGCTGTTTTTT
many	TRBJ2-3	TRBD2	TRBV3-1	CASSQVASGRSDTQYF	TGTGCCAGCAGCCAAGTCGCTAGCGGGAGGTCGGATACGCAGTATTTT
medium-sized	TRBJ2-7	TRBD1	TRBV28	CASMPTGASYEQYF	TGTGCCAGCATGCCGACAGGGGCCTCCTACGAGCAGTACTTC
medium-sized	TRBJ2-7	TRBD2	TRBV19	CASSIWLTSGSSYEQYF	TGTGCCAGTAGTATCTGGCTAACTAGCGGGTCCTCCTACGAGCAGTACTTC
many	TRBJ2-1	-	TRBV4-1	CASSQGYYNEQFF	TGCGCCAGCAGCCAAGGGTACTACAATGAGCAGTTCTTC
-	TRBJ2-6	-	TRBV28	CASSFPPSGANVLTF	TGTGCCAGCAGTTTCCCTCCCTCTGGGGCCAACGTCCTGACTTTC
many	TRBJ1-5	-	TRBV12-3/TRBV12-4	CASSFDSRDQPQHF	TGTGCCAGCAGCTTCGATAGCCGGGACCAGCCCCAGCATTTT